A single sample is the source of the 6 T cell receptor beta chains below, sequenced in a study of blood T cell repertoires in COVID-19. The repertoire was sequenced with immunoSEQ multiplex PCR; TCRdb's copy has only in-frame clones and lacks some. The table includes 150,000 to 200,000 clones, around nine tenths detected once. Sequencing was carried out using peripheral blood. The receptors derive from a woman in her seventies with COVID-19, enrolled during active disease.

V is TRBV5-1 and J is TRBJ1-4, with D possibly TRBD1 on 6 matching bases. Germline values: CDR1 SGHRS, CDR2 YFSETQ. The V gene lost 1 base and the J gene lost 7 bases, with 8 bases spanning the gap. The CDR3 is 13 amino acids. CDR3 nucleotides: TGCGCCAGCAGCTTGATAGGGGGTGAAAAACTGTTTTTT. This gives the protein CASSLIGGEKLFF.

The V gene is TRBV7-2, the J gene TRBJ2-4, with a tentative D call TRBD1 (5 bases). Germline V gene sequence: CDR1 SGHTA, CDR2 FQGNSA. Trimming removed 5 bases at V and 3 bases at J, with 17 bases between. The CDR3 is 16 residues long. In DNA form, the CDR3 reads TGTGCCAGCAGCCCACCAGGGCGAGTGGGCAAAAACATTCAGTACTTC. Its protein product is CASSPPGRVGKNIQYF.

The chain carries TRBV18 and TRBJ2-5; unclear D gene. The germline V and J ends were trimmed by 0 bases and 10 bases, with 9 bases remaining between them. There are 12 residues in the CDR3. CDR1 KGHSH and CDR2 LQKENI come from the germline V gene. The CDR3 protein is CASSPPGDNQYF. The CDR3 DNA reads as TGTGCCAGCTCACCACCCGGCGACAACCAGTACTTC.

In this sample, this clone turned up once. This chain connects TRBV6-1 to TRBJ2-1; 14 nucleotides line up with TRBD2. There are 21 residues in the CDR3. The J segment lost 0 bases and the V segment lost 2 bases, leaving 12 bases of the junction unmatched. The germline V gene has CDR1 MNHNS and CDR2 SASEGT. CDR3 in amino acids: CASSEFRMGLAGVGSYNEQFF. The CDR3 bases are TGTGCCAGCAGTGAATTTCGGATGGGACTAGCGGGAGTTGGCTCCTACAATGAGCAGTTCTTC.

The sample holds one count of this clone. This chain joins TRBV4-1 and TRBJ2-5; 7 bases fit TRBD1. After removal of 2 bases from V and 2 bases from J, the junction contained 2 bases not matched to a gene. Germline CDR1 MGHRA, CDR2 YSYEKL. CDR3 size: 14 residues. The CDR3 protein is CASSQMGQQETQYF. CDR3 nucleotides: TGCGCCAGCAGCCAAATGGGACAGCAAGAGACCCAGTACTTC.

The chain couples TRBV18 to TRBJ2-7, with D perhaps TRBD2 (6 bases). This CDR3 region has 15 residues. The germline V gene has CDR1 KGHSH and CDR2 LQKENI. Trimming removed 6 bases from V and 2 bases from J, with 17 bases in between. In nucleotides, the CDR3 is TGTGCCAGCTCGCGCAACCGGGACTTTCCCTACGAGCAGTACTTC. It encodes CASSRNRDFPYEQYF.